Below, 2 T cell receptor beta chains from the same sample are listed, as sequenced in a study of long-term antiretroviral therapy in people with HIV. Sequencing relied on immunoSEQ assay v3.0, run at survey level. Profiling relied on immunoSEQ multiplex PCR, and the TCRdb table lists in-frame clones only, not all of them. Among roughly 34,000 clones listed, approximately 95% were seen once. The sample was unsorted PBMCs, taken about 5.1 years after starting antiretroviral therapy. Every receptor here comes from a woman in her 50s with HIV.

In its sample, this clone was seen once. V gene TRBV7-3 combines with J gene TRBJ2-3; D could derive from TRBD1 or TRBD2 (5 bases each). This CDR3 comprises 15 residues. V was pared by 2 bases and J by 1 base, with 10 bases between. The V gene's germline CDR1 is SGHTA and CDR2 FQGTGA. The CDR3 protein is CASSLSGTRTDTQYF. The DNA of the CDR3 is TGTGCCAGCAGCTTATCCGGGACCCGCACAGATACGCAGTATTTT.

The gene calls are TRBV11-2 and TRBJ2-2, with D tentatively TRBD1 (6 bases). Germline CDR1 is SGHAT and CDR2 is FQNNGV. Deletions cut 1 base from V and 1 base from J, with 10 bases between. The CDR3 extends over 16 amino acids. The CDR3 is CASSLGPTGNTGELFF. The CDR3 coding sequence is TGTGCCAGCAGCTTAGGTCCGACAGGGAACACCGGGGAGCTGTTTTTT.